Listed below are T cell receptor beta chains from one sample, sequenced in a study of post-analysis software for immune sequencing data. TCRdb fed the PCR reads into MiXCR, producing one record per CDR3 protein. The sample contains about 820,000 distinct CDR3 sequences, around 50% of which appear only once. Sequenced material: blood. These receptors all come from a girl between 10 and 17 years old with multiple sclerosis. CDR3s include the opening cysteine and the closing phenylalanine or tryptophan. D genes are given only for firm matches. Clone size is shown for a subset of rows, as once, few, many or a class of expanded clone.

CDR3nt: TGTGCCAGCTCACCTTTGCCAGGGCCTGGAAACACCATATATTTT; CDR3aa: CASSPLPGPGNTIYF; d_gene: -; abundance: few; v_gene: TRBV18; j_gene: TRBJ1-3
CDR3nt: TGCAGTGCTAGAGTACCAGACAGGGTTTGGGGCTACACCTTC; CDR3aa: CSARVPDRVWGYTF; d_gene: TRBD1; abundance: many; v_gene: TRBV20-1; j_gene: TRBJ1-2
CDR3nt: TGTGCCAGCAGTACCCAGGGGAACTATGGCTACACCTTC; CDR3aa: CASSTQGNYGYTF; d_gene: -; abundance: -; v_gene: TRBV9; j_gene: TRBJ1-2
CDR3nt: TGTGCCAGCAGTTACTCGGTCCTAGCGGGAGGGTCCTACGAGCAGTACTTC; CDR3aa: CASSYSVLAGGSYEQYF; d_gene: TRBD2; abundance: -; v_gene: TRBV6-2/TRBV6-3; j_gene: TRBJ2-7
CDR3nt: TGCAGCGTAACTTCTAGCGGGAGCGGTGAGCAGTTCTTC; CDR3aa: CSVTSSGSGEQFF; d_gene: TRBD2; abundance: -; v_gene: TRBV29-1; j_gene: TRBJ2-1
CDR3nt: TGTGCCAGCAGCCAAGATTTCCGGACATTAAATGAGCAGTTCTTC; CDR3aa: CASSQDFRTLNEQFF; d_gene: -; abundance: once; v_gene: TRBV4-2; j_gene: TRBJ2-1
CDR3nt: TGCAGTGCTCCGGATATGGAGACCCAGTACTTC; CDR3aa: CSAPDMETQYF; d_gene: -; abundance: few; v_gene: TRBV20-1; j_gene: TRBJ2-5
CDR3nt: TGCGCCAGCAGCGCAGAGAACACCTACGAGCAGTACTTC; CDR3aa: CASSAENTYEQYF; d_gene: -; abundance: few; v_gene: TRBV5-1; j_gene: TRBJ2-7
CDR3nt: TGTGCCAGCTCATACATAGCCAAAAACATTCAGTACTTC; CDR3aa: CASSYIAKNIQYF; d_gene: -; abundance: few; v_gene: TRBV18; j_gene: TRBJ2-4
CDR3nt: TGTGCCAGCAGTCCGTTCGACAGGGGGCGTCCAGATACGCAGTATTTT; CDR3aa: CASSPFDRGRPDTQYF; d_gene: TRBD1; abundance: -; v_gene: TRBV12-3/TRBV12-4; j_gene: TRBJ2-3
CDR3nt: TGTGCCATCAGTTCGACAGGGGATTACGAGCAGTACTTC; CDR3aa: CAISSTGDYEQYF; d_gene: TRBD1; abundance: -; v_gene: TRBV10-3; j_gene: TRBJ2-7
CDR3nt: TGCAGTGCTAGAGGGTCCTCACGTGGCGATACGCAGTATTTT; CDR3aa: CSARGSSRGDTQYF; d_gene: -; abundance: -; v_gene: TRBV20-1; j_gene: TRBJ2-3
CDR3nt: TGCGCCAGCAGCTTGGTGGTGACTCCGACCCCTAATGAGCAGTTCTTC; CDR3aa: CASSLVVTPTPNEQFF; d_gene: -; abundance: -; v_gene: TRBV5-1; j_gene: TRBJ2-1
CDR3nt: TGCAGCGTTAGGGGGGGTGAACCTGAAGCTTTCTTT; CDR3aa: CSVRGGEPEAFF; d_gene: -; abundance: -; v_gene: TRBV29-1; j_gene: TRBJ1-1
CDR3nt: TGTGCCAGCAGCTCGTTGGTTGCTCCGGGACAGTACTTC; CDR3aa: CASSSLVAPGQYF; d_gene: -; abundance: -; v_gene: TRBV11-2; j_gene: TRBJ2-5
CDR3nt: TGTGCCAGCAGCTTTGGACAGGTGATGAACACTGAAGCTTTCTTT; CDR3aa: CASSFGQVMNTEAFF; d_gene: TRBD1; abundance: few; v_gene: TRBV5-5; j_gene: TRBJ1-1
CDR3nt: TGTGCCAGCAGCCCACTCGAGGAGGCCCGCCGGAATGAGCAGTTCTTC; CDR3aa: CASSPLEEARRNEQFF; d_gene: -; abundance: few; v_gene: TRBV5-6; j_gene: TRBJ2-1
CDR3nt: TGCAGTGCTAGACCCTACACAGGCCAGCGGGAGAACTACGAGCAGTACTTC; CDR3aa: CSARPYTGQRENYEQYF; d_gene: TRBD2; abundance: -; v_gene: TRBV20-1; j_gene: TRBJ2-7
CDR3nt: TGTGCCAGCAGCTTAGAAGGGCCAGGGGGTAACAATGAGCAGTTCTTC; CDR3aa: CASSLEGPGGNNEQFF; d_gene: TRBD1; abundance: -; v_gene: TRBV7-3; j_gene: TRBJ2-1
CDR3nt: TGTGCCAGCAGCCGACTTAGCGGGAGCTCCTACAATGAGCAGTTCTTC; CDR3aa: CASSRLSGSSYNEQFF; d_gene: TRBD2; abundance: few; v_gene: TRBV5-5; j_gene: TRBJ2-1
CDR3nt: TGCAGTGCTAGAGGAGACGGACAGGGGTTTAGAACTAATGAAAAACTGTTTTTT; CDR3aa: CSARGDGQGFRTNEKLFF; d_gene: TRBD1; abundance: -; v_gene: TRBV20-1; j_gene: TRBJ1-4
CDR3nt: TGCAGTGCGCCGCATACCGTGGGACAGGGGGCGAAGCCCTACGAGCAGTACTTC; CDR3aa: CSAPHTVGQGAKPYEQYF; d_gene: TRBD1; abundance: -; v_gene: TRBV20-1; j_gene: TRBJ2-7
CDR3nt: TGTGCCAGCAGCTCACACCGCACGTCGGGATACAATGAGCAGTACTTC; CDR3aa: CASSSHRTSGYNEQYF; d_gene: -; abundance: -; v_gene: TRBV11-2; j_gene: TRBJ2-7
CDR3nt: TGCGCCAGCAGCCCCGGGGGATCGGACAGGGGGTACGAGCAGTACTTC; CDR3aa: CASSPGGSDRGYEQYF; d_gene: TRBD1; abundance: -; v_gene: TRBV5-1; j_gene: TRBJ2-7
CDR3nt: TGCAGTGCTAGTAGGGGACTACCTCGCGACAATGAGCAGTTCTTC; CDR3aa: CSASRGLPRDNEQFF; d_gene: TRBD2; abundance: -; v_gene: TRBV20-1; j_gene: TRBJ2-1
CDR3nt: TGCGCCAGCAGCGGGACAGGGGAACCTTACAATGAGCAGTTCTTC; CDR3aa: CASSGTGEPYNEQFF; d_gene: TRBD1; abundance: -; v_gene: TRBV5-1; j_gene: TRBJ2-1
CDR3nt: TGCAGCGGATCGGGACTCTCTAGCCACGAGCAGTACTTC; CDR3aa: CSGSGLSSHEQYF; d_gene: -; abundance: -; v_gene: TRBV29-1; j_gene: TRBJ2-7
CDR3nt: TGCAGCGGTGGGACTTTTGATACGCAGTATTTT; CDR3aa: CSGGTFDTQYF; d_gene: -; abundance: -; v_gene: TRBV29-1; j_gene: TRBJ2-3
CDR3nt: TGTGCCAGCAGCTTACTCGCGGCGGCTCAGGGCTACACCTTC; CDR3aa: CASSLLAAAQGYTF; d_gene: -; abundance: -; v_gene: TRBV7-2; j_gene: TRBJ1-2
CDR3nt: TGTGCCAGTAGTATGGCTCCCCTCGCGGGGGCGATGTACAATGAGCAGTTCTTC; CDR3aa: CASSMAPLAGAMYNEQFF; d_gene: -; abundance: -; v_gene: TRBV19; j_gene: TRBJ2-1
CDR3nt: TGTGCCAGCAGTTACCTTCGAGGGCTCAAGGGCTACACCTTC; CDR3aa: CASSYLRGLKGYTF; d_gene: -; abundance: -; v_gene: TRBV6-5; j_gene: TRBJ1-2
CDR3nt: TGCAGTGCTAGGAGGGATCGCCAAGAGACCCAGTACTTC; CDR3aa: CSARRDRQETQYF; d_gene: -; abundance: -; v_gene: TRBV20-1; j_gene: TRBJ2-5
CDR3nt: TGTGCCAGCAGCGAGACCGGGACTAGCGGGACATATGAGCAGTTCTTC; CDR3aa: CASSETGTSGTYEQFF; d_gene: TRBD2; abundance: -; v_gene: TRBV9; j_gene: TRBJ2-1
CDR3nt: TGTGCTAGTGGCGCGACTTATCCCCAGCCAAGAGAGACCCAGTACTTC; CDR3aa: CASGATYPQPRETQYF; d_gene: -; abundance: -; v_gene: TRBV12-5; j_gene: TRBJ2-5
CDR3nt: TGTGCCATCAGTGAGATGAAAGCAGAGACCCAGTACTTC; CDR3aa: CAISEMKAETQYF; d_gene: -; abundance: -; v_gene: TRBV10-3; j_gene: TRBJ2-5
CDR3nt: TGTGCCAGCAGTGAAGCCTCCAACGGCTTCAGCTACGAGCAGTACTTC; CDR3aa: CASSEASNGFSYEQYF; d_gene: -; abundance: -; v_gene: TRBV6-1; j_gene: TRBJ2-7
CDR3nt: TGCAGCGTGATTCGGGACAGGGGTAGAGAGACCCAGTACTTC; CDR3aa: CSVIRDRGRETQYF; d_gene: TRBD1; abundance: -; v_gene: TRBV29-1; j_gene: TRBJ2-5
CDR3nt: TGCGCCAGCAGCGAGTCCGGGACAGGGGGCCCTAAGGATGGCTACACCTTC; CDR3aa: CASSESGTGGPKDGYTF; d_gene: TRBD1; abundance: -; v_gene: TRBV5-1; j_gene: TRBJ1-2
CDR3nt: TGTGCCACCTCGCCATCAGCGGGACAGGGAGGAGTTGGCAATCAGCCCCAGCATTTT; CDR3aa: CATSPSAGQGGVGNQPQHF; d_gene: TRBD1; abundance: few; v_gene: TRBV10-3; j_gene: TRBJ1-5
CDR3nt: TGCAGTGCTAGAGATGACAGACCCAATCAGCCCCAGCATTTT; CDR3aa: CSARDDRPNQPQHF; d_gene: -; abundance: few; v_gene: TRBV20-1; j_gene: TRBJ1-5
CDR3nt: TGCGCCAGCAGCCCGTCGGGGCAGGGTTGGACTGAAGCTTTCTTT; CDR3aa: CASSPSGQGWTEAFF; d_gene: -; abundance: -; v_gene: TRBV5-1; j_gene: TRBJ1-1
CDR3nt: TGTGCCAGCAGCCAGGGAGAAAGTGGGGGCTACACCTTC; CDR3aa: CASSQGESGGYTF; d_gene: -; abundance: -; v_gene: TRBV11-2; j_gene: TRBJ1-2
CDR3nt: TGCAGTGCCCCACTAGACCTAGATGAGACCCAGTACTTC; CDR3aa: CSAPLDLDETQYF; d_gene: -; abundance: few; v_gene: TRBV20-1; j_gene: TRBJ2-5